This T cell receptor (beta chain) was sequenced in a study of identical twins. General study results and limits: Abundant cord blood beta clonotypes carried fewer insertions; memory repertoires showed none. Twin sharing of out-of-frame TCR alpha was underestimated by models in monozygotic pairs.

As for this clonotype: Its antigen is currently unknown.

TCRdb fed the 5' RACE reads into MiXCR, producing one record per CDR3 protein. The sample has 1.5 million to 2 million distinct CDR3 sequences, roughly 35% seen once. This CDR3 comprises 14 residues. The V gene's germline CDR1 is WSHSY and CDR2 SAAADI. Deletions cut 2 bases from V and 9 bases from J, with 16 bases between. The donor group consisted entirely of healthy Caucasians. Sequences were obtained from cord blood. This sequence joins TRBV10-2 and TRBJ1-2; D is ambiguous. The TCR originated in a newborn girl in good health. The CDR3 region is CASSELGIPYSYTF. DNA of the CDR3: TGCGCCAGCAGTGAGCTAGGGATCCCATATAGCTACACCTTC.